One sample yielded the 19 T cell receptor beta chains listed below, sequenced in a study of vaccination and CD4 T cells after COVID-19. Which antigens these TCRs recognize remains unknown. Regarding treatment: approximately nine-day PBMC culture with coronavirus spike peptide pools or control peptides (ViraFEST assay). Researchers used the Oncomine TCR Beta short-read assay to sequence DNA from cultured CD4+ T cells. Using its own MiXCR run on the PCR reads, TCRdb lists one record per CDR3 protein. The profile shows 14,000 or so distinct CDR3 sequences, 21% of them singletons. Sequencing was carried out using cultured CD4+ T cells from blood. Receptor source: a human donor with COVID-19.

The sample holds a few counts of this clonotype. The V gene is TRBV20-1, the J gene TRBJ1-2, with D uncertain. The ends were cut back, 1 base at V and 2 bases at J, with 8 bases in the middle. CDR1 is DFQATT and CDR2 is SNEGSKA in the germline V gene (reference sequence). The CDR3 loop spans 13 amino acids. Written as DNA, the CDR3 is TGCAGTGCTAGAGGAGAAGGGAACTATGGCTACACCTTC. Translating gives CSARGEGNYGYTF.

CDR3 residues: CASPRGGLGNQPQHF. For the CDR3, the DNA is TGTGCCAGCCCTAGGGGGGGGTTGGGCAATCAGCCCCAGCATTTT. The chain is built from TRBV21-1 and TRBJ1-5; TRBD1 reflects the table's D call only, with no check against the DNA. TRBV21-1 is marked as a pseudogene. CDR3 length: 15 amino acids.

CDR3 nucleotides: TGTGCCAGCAGTGAAATGCTACTGAACACTGAAGCTTTCTTT. Amino acid sequence: CASSEMLLNTEAFF. The V call is TRBV6-1, the J call TRBJ1-1, with D unresolved. V gave up 2 bases and J gave up 0 bases, with 7 bases separating them. Germline CDR1 is MNHNS and CDR2 is SASEGT. CDR3 length: 14 amino acids.

Remarks on this clonotype: This could be a read error, since a much larger clone is one nucleotide away. The gene calls are TRBV2 and TRBJ2-3, with 10 bases aligning to TRBD2. The germline V gene has CDR1 SNHLY and CDR2 FYNNEI. This CDR3 spans 13 amino acids. CDR3 DNA: TGTGTCAGCGGGGGGGTCGGCACAGATACGCAGTATTTT. This translates into CVSGGVGTDTQYF.

This clonotype was counted a few times. This chain links TRBV7-3 with TRBJ1-2; 10 bases are a match to TRBD1. The V gene end was trimmed by 5 bases and the J gene end by 4 bases; junction bases not matched to a gene: 16. This CDR3 comprises 18 residues. Germline V gene lookup returns CDR1 SGHTA and CDR2 FQGTGA. The CDR3 DNA reads as TGTGCCAGCAGCCCACTGTCCCGGGACAGGGGATCATTCTATGGCTACACCTTC. Protein: CASSPLSRDRGSFYGYTF.

The gene calls are TRBV20-1 and TRBJ2-7; D unresolved. Germline lookup yields CDR1 DFQATT and CDR2 SNEGSKA (reference sequence). V was pared by 6 bases and J by 2 bases, with 14 bases between. CDR3 length: 13 residues. The CDR3 loop reads CSARSPATYEQYF. The CDR3 coding sequence is TGCAGTGCAAGAAGTCCGGCAACCTACGAGCAGTACTTC.

In this sample, this clonotype turned up a few times. This chain uses TRBV29-1 with TRBJ1-1, with D tentatively TRBD1 (6 bases). Germline V gene lookup returns CDR1 SQVTM and CDR2 ANQGSEA. The CDR3 has 11 amino acids. The V and J ends lost 4 bases and 7 bases respectively, with 10 bases between them. Written as DNA, the CDR3 is TGCAGCGTTGGGGACAAGAGTGAAGCTTTCTTT. This translates into CSVGDKSEAFF.

The rearrangement links TRBV6-1 to TRBJ2-3, with TRBD2 matching 11 bases. The V segment lost 4 bases and the J segment 4 bases; nucleotides outside the gene matches: 16. Germline loops: CDR1 MNHNS, CDR2 SASEGT. This CDR3 contains 19 residues. CDR3 coding DNA: TGTGCCAGCAGTGGACGACGAATAGCGGGGGGGCCCGGCTCAGATACGCAGTATTTT. As protein: CASSGRRIAGGPGSDTQYF.

This clonotype was recorded a few times. The V and J genes are TRBV11-3 and TRBJ2-7; possibly TRBD1 or TRBD2 for D (5 bases each). In germline, CDR1 is SGHNT, CDR2 YENEEA. V was pared by 6 bases and J by 5 bases, with 14 bases between. The CDR3 totals 13 residues. CDR3 nucleotide sequence: TGTGCCAGCAGAAGGGACGAGGGGAACGAGCAGTACTTC. The encoded protein is CASRRDEGNEQYF.

CDR3 coding DNA: TGTGCCAGCAGATTCTTTCCCCCCTTGAACACTGAAGCTTTCTTT. Translating gives CASRFFPPLNTEAFF. The chain recombines TRBV28 with TRBJ1-1; D not certain. The CDR3 spans 15 residues. Trimming removed 6 bases from V and 0 bases from J, with 14 bases in between. Germline CDR1 and CDR2: MDHEN and SYDVKM.

The chain employs TRBV4-3 and TRBJ2-1; D not certain. Trimming cost V 8 bases and J 6 bases, with 17 bases left between them. This CDR3 region has 14 residues. Germline CDR1 reads LGHNA; CDR2 reads YSLEER. The chain's CDR3 is CASSRQASGNEQFF. In DNA form, the CDR3 reads TGCGCCAGCTCCCGACAAGCATCGGGCAATGAGCAGTTCTTC.

This clonotype has only a few counts. The chain recombines TRBV2 with TRBJ2-5; D is undetermined. CDR3 length equals 14 residues. V lost 0 bases, J lost 1 base, and 6 bases lay in between. The germline V gene has CDR1 SNHLY and CDR2 FYNNEI. This CDR3 reads CASSEARFQETQYF. For the CDR3, the DNA is TGTGCCAGCAGTGAAGCGCGGTTCCAAGAGACCCAGTACTTC. The full variable domain, rest sourced from reference TRBV2 and TRBJ2-5, is EPEVTQTPSHQVTQMGQEVILRCVPISNHLYFYWYRQILGQKVEFLVSFYNNEISEKSEIFDDQFSVERPDGSNFTLKIRSTKLEDSAMYFCASSEARFQETQYFGPGTRLLVL.

This clonotype was seen a few times. This chain connects TRBV11-2 to TRBJ1-6; unclear D gene. Trimming removed 3 bases at V and 10 bases at J, with 10 bases between. The CDR3 is 13 residues long. Per germline, CDR1 SGHAT and CDR2 FQNNGV. The CDR3 DNA follows: TGTGCCAGCAGCTTTCAATCGGCATCACCCCTCCACTTT. Translated: CASSFQSASPLHF. The entire variable domain, with the rest obtained from reference TRBV11-2 and TRBJ1-6, is as follows: EAGVAQSPRYKIIEKRQSVAFWCNPISGHATLYWYQQILGQGPKLLIQFQNNGVVDDSQLPKDRFSAERLKGVDSTLKIQPAKLEDSAVYLCASSFQSASPLHFGNGTRLTVT.

This clonotype was counted a few times. The J gene is TRBJ2-2, the V gene TRBV5-1; 7 bases agree with TRBD1. J lost 5 bases, V lost 3 bases, and 4 bases had no gene match. From germline, CDR1 is SGHRS and CDR2 YFSETQ. The CDR3 totals 14 residues. The CDR3 DNA reads TGCGCCAGCAGCTGGGACAGCTTGACCGGGGAGCTGTTTTTT. Amino acids: CASSWDSLTGELFF.

This chain connects TRBV5-4 to TRBJ2-7; D remains unclear. CDR3 size: 14 residues. Trimming shortened V by 0 bases and J by 3 bases, and 10 bases separated the two germline ends. Per germline, CDR1 SGHNT and CDR2 YYREEE (reference sequence). In nucleotides, the CDR3 is TGTGCCAGCAGCTTGGTGGGCAATAGCTACGAGCAGTACTTC. This codes for CASSLVGNSYEQYF.

There are a few counts of this clonotype. The rearrangement links TRBV6-5 to TRBJ2-7, with TRBD1 identical over 8 bases. The CDR3 is 15 amino acids. Germline V CDR1 and CDR2: MNHEY, SVGAGI. V lost 4 bases, J lost 0 bases, and 5 bases stayed unmatched. The CDR3 region has the DNA TGTGCCAGCAGTTCCCCCGGGACAGGCTCCTACGAGCAGTACTTC. This codes for CASSSPGTGSYEQYF.

The V and J genes are TRBV20-1 and TRBJ1-3; D is ambiguous. CDR1 and CDR2 from the germline V gene are DFQATT and SNEGSKA (reference sequence). With 3 bases removed from V and 4 bases from J, the gap between germline ends came to 19 bases. This CDR3 has 16 amino acids. The chain's CDR3 is CSASLLGSVVGNTIYF. The CDR3 DNA is TGCAGTGCTAGCCTGCTGGGCTCGGTAGTGGGAAACACCATATATTTT.

This clonotype came up a few times. The V gene is TRBV6-5, the J gene TRBJ2-7, with TRBD2 identical over 8 bases. CDR1 and CDR2 (germline): MNHEY, SVGAGI. The CDR3 spans 16 residues. V gave up 2 bases and J gave up 2 bases; unmatched junction bases: 8. CDR3 coding DNA: TGTGCCAGCAGTTACACCCTATCGGGGGGGGCCTACGAGCAGTACTTC. Translation: CASSYTLSGGAYEQYF.

This clonotype has a handful of counts. The V gene is TRBV5-1, the J gene TRBJ2-1; 7 bases line up with TRBD2. CDR1 and CDR2 (germline): SGHRS, YFSETQ. This CDR3 region has 14 residues. The V gene end was trimmed by 7 bases and the J gene end by 7 bases; junction bases not matched to a gene: 11. The CDR3 protein is CASLPASGNNEQFF. CDR3 in DNA: TGCGCCAGCCTCCCCGCTAGCGGTAATAATGAGCAGTTCTTC.